This T cell receptor (beta chain) emerged from a study of blood T cells in healthy people across ages. The study's findings and limits: Older age went with lower TCR beta diversity per million T cells, in a roughly linear way. One million T cells yielded diversity estimates that were considered underestimates.

The authors ran a second PCR of about 7 to 11 cycles using a sample-barcoded 5' primer and a J-beta primer mix. Every cDNA was tagged by a template-switch adaptor with 12 random nucleotides. TCRdb re-called the 5' RACE reads with MiXCR, one entry per CDR3 protein. In the table there are approximately 730,000 distinct CDR3 sequences, 35% to 45% of which are singletons. Germline lookup yields CDR1 MGHDK and CDR2 SYGVNS. The CDR3 runs 15 residues. Losses at the gene ends were 3 bases for V and 2 bases for J; bases not matched to a gene: 2. Notes on this clonotype: Antigen specificity is unknown.

The study recruited healthy Caucasian donors from Russia who were aged about 6 to 100. This receptor was taken from a woman aged 55-69 years in good health. V and J are TRBV25-1 and TRBJ2-5; TRBD2 matches at 11 bases. The sample was blood. DNA for the CDR3: TGTGCCAGCAGTGAGTTAGCGGGGGGGCAAGAGACCCAGTACTTC. It is translated as CASSELAGGQETQYF.